This T cell receptor (beta chain) was sequenced during a study of T cells in Graves' hyperthyroidism and ophthalmopathy. This clonotype was counted many times. Its antigen is unidentified. Amplified TCR beta CDR3 regions came from RNA transcripts. TCR CDR3 regions were first amplified by RT-PCR with HTBI primers. MiXCR, applied by TCRdb to the multiplex PCR reads, yields one record per CDR3 protein. The sample holds some 570,000 distinct CDR3 sequences, 11% to 15% seen once. Overall study results and limits: For ophthalmopathy, model prediction preceded onset by a median about six months. Appearing also in blood were most of the thyroid clonotypes expanded above 0.001.

PBMCs were sourced from about 10 ml fresh peripheral blood. The receptor comes from a woman aged 18 to 35 with Graves' ophthalmopathy. Sample: blood.

CDR3 in DNA: TGTGCCAGCAGTACCGGGACTAGCGGGAATACGCAGTATTTT. Amino acids: CASSTGTSGNTQYF. This sequence joins TRBV6-2 or TRBV6-3 and TRBJ2-3; 13 bases are shared with TRBD2. Germline CDR1 MNHEY, CDR2 SVGEGT. With V trimmed by 5 bases and J by 7 bases, 3 bases remained unmatched. CDR3 length: 14 residues.